The 32 T cell receptor beta chains below all came from one sample that was sequenced in a study of cytomegalovirus exposure and HLA in healthy donors. The study ran its PCR with 60 Vbeta and 13 Jbeta primers. The protocol was immunoSEQ multiplex PCR, while the TCRdb copy is restricted to in-frame clones and leaves out a portion. The repertoire consists of approximately 300,000 clones, with approximately 84% occurring once and the leading ten covering approximately 2%. The sequenced sample was PBMCs. Receptors originate from a woman aged 40 to 49 in good health and CMV-seropositive.

V gene TRBV6-5 combines with J gene TRBJ2-1; 7 positions match TRBD2. V lost 3 bases to trimming and J lost 7 bases; unmatched junction nucleotides: 6. The CDR3 loop spans 14 amino acids. In germline, CDR1 is MNHEY, CDR2 SVGAGI. The CDR3 sequence: CASSYAGVLNEQFF. As DNA, the CDR3 is TGTGCCAGCAGTTATGCGGGAGTTTTGAATGAGCAGTTCTTC.

The rearrangement uses TRBV4-3 and TRBJ1-5, with D possibly matching TRBD1 (5 bases). The CDR3 runs to 15 residues. V lost 1 base and J lost 3, with 10 bases in between. The germline gives CDR1 LGHNA, CDR2 YSLEER. Here the CDR3 DNA reads TGCGCCAGCAGCCAAGTTGGAGGGGCCAATCAGCCCCAGCATTTT. This codes for CASSQVGGANQPQHF.

The chain employs TRBV5-5 and TRBJ2-7; unclear D gene. V dropped 4 bases and J dropped 4 bases, with 6 bases sitting between them. The germline V gene encodes CDR1 SGHKS and CDR2 YYEKEE (reference sequence). CDR3 length equals 11 residues. The CDR3 sequence is CASSLGYEQYF. CDR3 in DNA: TGTGCCAGCAGCCTAGGATACGAGCAGTACTTC.

The rearrangement joins TRBV5-1 to TRBJ2-2; 8 bases match TRBD2. V gave up 4 bases and J gave up 4 bases; unmatched junction bases: 12. The germline CDR1 and CDR2 sequences are SGHRS and YFSETQ. The CDR3 loop spans 17 amino acids. The CDR3 is CASSLSEAGGLTGELFF. CDR3 bases: TGCGCCAGCAGCCTGTCTGAGGCGGGAGGTCTCACCGGGGAGCTGTTTTTT.

The rearrangement joins TRBV27 to TRBJ2-3, with TRBD2 matching over 9 bases. The junction had 4 bases not matched to a gene; V was cut back by 4 bases and J by 2 bases. The germline CDR1 and CDR2 sequences are MNHEY and SMNVEV (reference sequence). The CDR3 sequence is 15 residues long. The CDR3 nucleotides read TGTGCCAGCAGTTCGGTAGCGGGAGCCACAGATACGCAGTATTTT. This translates into CASSSVAGATDTQYF.

J is TRBJ2-7 and V is TRBV25-1; D is unresolved. Germline V gives CDR1 MGHDK, CDR2 SYGVNS. Trimming left V 3 bases short and J 0 bases short, with 6 bases between. The CDR3 consists of 13 residues. CDR3 amino acids: CASSDLSSYEQYF. The CDR3 region has the DNA TGTGCCAGCAGTGATCTGAGCTCCTACGAGCAGTACTTC.

A few counts support this clone. This sequence joins TRBV13 and TRBJ2-1; TRBD2 matches 11 bases. Germline assignment: CDR1 PRHDT and CDR2 FYEKMQ (reference sequence). Losses at the gene ends were 5 bases for V and 4 bases for J; bases not matched to a gene: 4. The CDR3 has 15 amino acids. Written as DNA, the CDR3 is TGTGCCAGCAGCCATAGCGGGAGGGTTTACAATGAGCAGTTCTTC. Translated, it gives CASSHSGRVYNEQFF. The variable domain in full, with the rest retrieved from reference TRBV13 and TRBJ2-1, is AAGVIQSPRHLIKEKRETATLKCYPIPRHDTVYWYQQGPGQDPQFLISFYEKMQSDKGSIPDRFSAQQFSDYHSELNMSSLELGDSALYFCASSHSGRVYNEQFFGPGTRLTVL.

The V and J genes are TRBV5-1 and TRBJ2-5, with D perhaps TRBD2 (6 bases). The CDR3 loop spans 16 amino acids. V lost 4 bases and J lost 4, with 20 bases in between. CDR1 and CDR2 (germline): SGHRS, YFSETQ. The CDR3 coding sequence is TGCGCCAGCAGCGTTGGTGCTAGGCGGGAAGGAGAGACCCAGTACTTC. Amino acids: CASSVGARREGETQYF.

This clone occurred a few times. The chain has TRBV15 and TRBJ1-4; D not certain. The germline V and J ends were trimmed by 0 bases and 4 bases, with 9 bases remaining between them. CDR3 size: 15 residues. Germline V gene sequence: CDR1 LNHNV, CDR2 YYDKDF (reference sequence). In nucleotides, the CDR3 is TGTGCCACCAGCAGAGATCGTTCGGGTAATGAAAAACTGTTTTTT. Encoded protein: CATSRDRSGNEKLFF.

The genes are TRBV29-1 and TRBJ2-3, with D perhaps matching TRBD2 (6 bases). V shed 4 bases and J shed 0 bases, with 11 bases lying between them. The CDR3 is made up of 14 amino acids. In germline, CDR1 is SQVTM, CDR2 ANQGSEA. As DNA, the CDR3 is TGCAGCGTTGTCGGGGGTCCTAGCACAGATACGCAGTATTTT. This translates into CSVVGGPSTDTQYF.

The J gene is TRBJ2-5, the V gene TRBV5-1, with 10 bases matching TRBD1. Germline assignment: CDR1 SGHRS and CDR2 YFSETQ. This CDR3 is 15 amino acids long. The J segment lost 4 bases and the V segment lost 4 bases, leaving 7 bases of the junction unmatched. The CDR3 here is CASSPGQGRGETQYF. The CDR3 region has the DNA TGCGCCAGCAGCCCGGGACAGGGGAGGGGAGAGACCCAGTACTTC.

J is TRBJ2-3 and V is TRBV6-5; D might be TRBD1 (5 bases). The CDR3 runs to 14 residues. CDR1 is MNHEY, CDR2 SVGAGI, per germline. Between the trimmed V and J ends, which lost 2 bases and 1 base, there was a span of 7 bases. The CDR3 region has the DNA TGTGCCAGCAGTTACGAAGGGGGCACAGATACGCAGTATTTT. Its translation is CASSYEGGTDTQYF.

V usage is TRBV30 and J usage is TRBJ2-2; a possible D gene is TRBD1 (6 bases). This CDR3 has 15 residues. Germline loops: CDR1 GTSNPN, CDR2 SVGIG (reference sequence). V lost 6 bases and J lost 1, with 15 bases in between. The CDR3 DNA reads as TGTGCCTGTACGATCGGACAGATGAACACCGGGGAGCTGTTTTTT. It codes for CACTIGQMNTGELFF.

The rearrangement joins TRBV10-3 to TRBJ2-7, with 7 bases fitting TRBD1. After removal of 10 bases from V and 4 bases from J, the junction contained 13 bases not matched to a gene. This CDR3 region has 14 residues. Looked up from germline, CDR1 is ENHRY and CDR2 is SYGVKD. The CDR3 coding sequence is TGTGCCACCATCCGGACAGGCCCTGGGTACGAGCAGTACTTC. Amino acid sequence: CATIRTGPGYEQYF.

This clone has only one observation. The J gene is TRBJ1-2, the V gene TRBV29-1; 7 positions agree with TRBD1. J was trimmed by 0 bases and V by 4 bases; bases with no gene match: 5. Germline CDR1 and CDR2: SQVTM and ANQGSEA. This CDR3 has 14 residues. CDR3 residues: CSVGRDSSNYGYTF. The DNA for the CDR3 is TGCAGCGTTGGCCGGGACAGTTCTAACTATGGCTACACCTTC.

The gene calls are TRBV9 and TRBJ2-3; 8 positions match TRBD1. Germline V CDR1 and CDR2: SGDLS, YYNGEE. The trim removed 1 base at V and 3 bases at J, leaving 4 bases unmatched. The CDR3 covers 15 residues. The CDR3 coding sequence is TGTGCCAGCAGCGTAACCGACAGGGGAACAGATACGCAGTATTTT. It yields the protein CASSVTDRGTDTQYF.

This clone was counted a single time. This chain uses TRBV7-2 with TRBJ2-7, with 7 bases that match TRBD2. Trimming cost V 5 bases and J 2 bases; bases outside gene matches: 12. The germline V gene has CDR1 SGHTA and CDR2 FQGNSA. CDR3 size: 16 residues. Here the CDR3 DNA reads TGTGCCAGCAGCAGAGGGGTGGGGGAGGGGACCTACGAGCAGTACTTC. Residues: CASSRGVGEGTYEQYF.

The V and J genes are TRBV5-6 and TRBJ1-2; D not resolved. CDR1 and CDR2 (germline): SGHDT, YYEEEE. This CDR3 contains 12 residues. Trimming took 5 bases from V and 8 from J, leaving 13 bases between them. This CDR3 is CASSSFYEGYTF. The CDR3 bases are TGTGCCAGCAGTAGCTTCTACGAGGGCTACACCTTC.

The genes are TRBV5-1 and TRBJ2-7; D is ambiguous. This CDR3 is 14 amino acids long. Germline-derived CDR1 and CDR2 are SGHRS and YFSETQ. V lost 0 bases, J lost 6 bases, and 13 bases lay in between. CDR3: CASSLESPSSEQYF. The CDR3 DNA reads TGCGCCAGCAGCTTGGAGTCACCCAGTTCCGAGCAGTACTTC.

The rearrangement joins TRBV9 to TRBJ2-7; D is ambiguous. CDR1 and CDR2 from the germline V gene are SGDLS and YYNGEE. This CDR3 has 14 amino acids. Trimming shortened V by 0 bases and J by 3 bases, and 10 bases separated the two germline ends. The CDR3 coding sequence is TGTGCCAGCAGCGTAGGCAACTACCACTACGAGCAGTACTTC. Amino acid sequence: CASSVGNYHYEQYF. The full variable domain, rest sourced from reference TRBV9 and TRBJ2-7, is DSGVTQTPKHLITATGQRVTLRCSPRSGDLSVYWYQQSLDQGLQFLIQYYNGEERAKGNILERFSAQQFPDLHSELNLSSLELGDSALYFCASSVGNYHYEQYFGPGTRLTVT.

This sequence joins TRBV6-5 and TRBJ1-1; D remains unclear. Trimming left V 6 bases short and J 0 bases short, with 11 bases between. There are 14 residues in the CDR3. Germline-derived CDR1 and CDR2 are MNHEY and SVGAGI. The CDR3 spells CASSPMSLNTEAFF. CDR3 in DNA: TGTGCCAGCAGCCCCATGAGCCTGAACACTGAAGCTTTCTTT.

CDR3 protein: CASSFTLTYNEQFF. In nucleotides, the CDR3 is TGTGCCAGCAGCTTCACCCTCACTTACAATGAGCAGTTCTTC. The chain links TRBV7-9 to TRBJ2-1; D not certain. V was clipped by 3 bases and J by 4 bases, with 10 bases between them. This CDR3 is built from 14 residues. CDR1 and CDR2 from the germline V gene are SEHNR and FQNEAQ (reference sequence).

This clone was picked up a small number of times. The chain has TRBV15 and TRBJ2-1; a weak D match, TRBD2 (5 bases). Trimming took off 1 base at V and 8 bases at J, with 18 bases between the two ends. The germline CDR1 and CDR2 sequences are LNHNV and YYDKDF (reference sequence). The CDR3 totals 16 residues. The chain's CDR3 is CATSRARATSRDEQFF. CDR3 nucleotide sequence: TGTGCCACCAGCAGAGCCCGGGCCACATCGAGGGATGAGCAGTTCTTC. Looking up the rest from reference TRBV15 and TRBJ2-1 gives the full variable domain: DAMVIQNPRYQVTQFGKPVTLSCSQTLNHNVMYWYQQKSSQAPKLLFHYYDKDFNNEADTPDNFQSRRPNTSFCFLDIRSPGLGDTAMYLCATSRARATSRDEQFFGPGTRLTVL.

J is TRBJ2-7 and V is TRBV7-3; tentatively, D is TRBD2 (6 bases). Germline-derived CDR1 and CDR2 are SGHTA and FQGTGA. The V and J ends lost 4 bases and 0 bases respectively, with 31 bases between them. The CDR3 contains 21 residues. This chain's CDR3 is CASSSPPELPGLPRSSYEQYF. The CDR3 region has the DNA TGTGCCAGCAGCTCCCCACCTGAGCTACCGGGACTTCCAAGGAGCTCCTACGAGCAGTACTTC.

This clone appeared a few times. The chain has TRBV4-3 and TRBJ2-1, with D tentatively TRBD2 (5 bases). Germline CDR1 is LGHNA and CDR2 is YSLEER. The CDR3 spans 14 residues. The germline V and J ends were trimmed by 0 bases and 6 bases, with 9 bases remaining between them. CDR3 sequence (DNA): TGCGCCAGCAGCCAAGATTCGCTAGCCAATGAGCAGTTCTTC. Its translation: CASSQDSLANEQFF.

The rearrangement links TRBV28 to TRBJ2-3; 10 bases map to TRBD2. The V gene end was trimmed by 2 bases and the J gene end by 7 bases; junction bases not matched to a gene: 9. This CDR3 spans 16 amino acids. Germline CDR1 MDHEN, CDR2 SYDVKM. CDR3 region: CASSLASGRAENTQYF. CDR3 in DNA: TGTGCCAGCAGTTTAGCGAGCGGGAGGGCCGAAAATACGCAGTATTTT. The whole variable domain, filled in from reference TRBV28 and TRBJ2-3, reads DVKVTQSSRYLVKRTGEKVFLECVQDMDHENMFWYRQDPGLGLRLIYFSYDVKMKEKGDIPEGYSVSREKKERFSLILESASTNQTSMYLCASSLASGRAENTQYFGPGTRLTVL.

V usage is TRBV19 and J usage is TRBJ2-5; D is possibly TRBD2 (6 bases). The CDR3 loop spans 17 amino acids. V was pared by 1 base and J by 5 bases, with 20 bases between. CDR1 is LNHDA, CDR2 SQIVND, per germline (reference sequence). DNA of the CDR3: TGTGCCAGTAGTATAGGTGGTTCGGGAGCCCCGACCGAGACCCAGTACTTC. Protein sequence: CASSIGGSGAPTETQYF.

The rearrangement links TRBV10-3 to TRBJ1-3; tentatively, D is TRBD1 (5 bases). The CDR3 runs 14 residues. V was cut by 10 bases and J by 2 bases, with 15 bases left in between. Germline V gene lookup returns CDR1 ENHRY and CDR2 SYGVKD. CDR3 loop: CATESGATGNTIYF. The CDR3 region has the DNA TGTGCCACCGAGAGTGGGGCCACTGGAAACACCATATATTTT.

The rearrangement joins TRBV11-3 to TRBJ2-3; no reliable D call. CDR1 is SGHNT and CDR2 is YENEEA in the germline V gene. V lost 2 bases and J lost 0, with 12 bases in between. This CDR3 comprises 16 residues. Here the CDR3 reads CASSLIDFHSTDTQYF. The DNA for the CDR3 is TGTGCCAGCAGCTTAATAGACTTCCATAGCACAGATACGCAGTATTTT.

CDR3 protein: CASSVRGVTDTQYF. CDR3 DNA sequence: TGTGCCAGCAGTGTAAGGGGTGTCACAGATACGCAGTATTTT. The rearrangement uses TRBV28 and TRBJ2-3; perhaps TRBD1 as D (5 bases). The CDR3 runs 14 residues. V was pared by 5 bases and J by 2 bases, with 11 bases between. Germline-derived CDR1 and CDR2 are MDHEN and SYDVKM.

J is TRBJ2-5 and V is TRBV10-3; D is unclear. The CDR3 is 13 amino acids. Germline CDR1 is ENHRY and CDR2 is SYGVKD. Trimming removed 4 bases from V and 1 base from J, with 7 bases in between. CDR3 protein: CAISGTVQETQYF. CDR3 DNA: TGTGCCATCAGTGGAACAGTCCAAGAGACCCAGTACTTC.

This chain uses TRBV6-6 with TRBJ1-1; no reliable D call. This CDR3 contains 13 residues. Trimming stripped 11 bases from V and 1 base from J, with 14 bases between. The germline V gene encodes CDR1 MNHNY and CDR2 SVGAGI (reference sequence). The CDR3 coding sequence is TGTGCCTGTTCGGGTGCGGGGAACACTGAAGCTTTCTTT. Its translation: CACSGAGNTEAFF.